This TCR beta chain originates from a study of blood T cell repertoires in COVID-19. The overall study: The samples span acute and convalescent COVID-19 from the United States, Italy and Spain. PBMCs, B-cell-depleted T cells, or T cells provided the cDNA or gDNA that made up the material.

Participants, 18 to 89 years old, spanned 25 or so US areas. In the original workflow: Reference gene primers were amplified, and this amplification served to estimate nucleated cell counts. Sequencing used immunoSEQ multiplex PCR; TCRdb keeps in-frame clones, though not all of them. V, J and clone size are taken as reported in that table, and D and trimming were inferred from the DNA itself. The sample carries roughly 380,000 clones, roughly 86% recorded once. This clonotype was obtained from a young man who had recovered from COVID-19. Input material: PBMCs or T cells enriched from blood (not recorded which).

The CDR3: CASSQQGVTLHF. The DNA of the CDR3 is TGTGCCAGCAGCCAACAGGGGGTGACCCTCCACTTT. The V call is TRBV12-3 or TRBV12-4, the J call TRBJ1-6; TRBD1 agrees at 8 bases. The CDR3 runs to 12 residues. Trimming at V came to 6 bases and at J to 14 bases, leaving 6 bases not matched to a gene.